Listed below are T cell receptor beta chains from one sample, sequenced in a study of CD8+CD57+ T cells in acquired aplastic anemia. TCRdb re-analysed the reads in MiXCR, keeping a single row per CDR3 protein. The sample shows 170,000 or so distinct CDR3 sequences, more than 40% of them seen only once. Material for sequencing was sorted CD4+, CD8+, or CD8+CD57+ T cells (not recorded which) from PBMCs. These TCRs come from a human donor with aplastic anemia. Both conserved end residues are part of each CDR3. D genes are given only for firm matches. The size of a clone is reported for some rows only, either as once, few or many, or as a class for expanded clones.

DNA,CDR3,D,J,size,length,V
TGTGCCAGCAGGACCGACAGGGACAGGCCCCTCCACTTT,CASRTDRDRPLHF,TRBD1,TRBJ1-6,once,13,TRBV2
TGCGCCAGCAGTGAAGCCGGGGGGGCCTACGAGCAGTACTTC,CASSEAGGAYEQYF,TRBD2,TRBJ2-7,many,14,TRBV10-2
TGTGCCAGCAGGCGCGGACAGGGCGGTGAAAAACTGTTTTTT,CASRRGQGGEKLFF,TRBD1,TRBJ1-4,NA,14,TRBV27
TGTGCCAGTAGTATAGACAGTGCGTCCTACGAGCAGTACTTC,CASSIDSASYEQYF,NA,TRBJ2-7,NA,14,TRBV19
TGTGCCAGCAGCCAATCGGTGGCGGGAGTAGACAATGAGCAGTTCTTC,CASSQSVAGVDNEQFF,TRBD2,TRBJ2-1,few,16,TRBV16
TGTGCCAGCAGCGGGTCGAATTCACCCCTCCACTTT,CASSGSNSPLHF,NA,TRBJ1-6,many,12,TRBV9
TGTGCCATCAGCTTGGACGGGGTGGGGGAGCAGTACTTC,CAISLDGVGEQYF,NA,TRBJ2-7,few,13,TRBV10-3
TGTGCCTGGAGTGAGGATTCACCCCTCCACTTT,CAWSEDSPLHF,NA,TRBJ1-6,NA,11,TRBV30
TGTGCCAGCAGTGAACAGGGGAGTCTCTACGAGCAGTACTTC,CASSEQGSLYEQYF,NA,TRBJ2-7,NA,14,TRBV2
TGTGCCAGCAGTCGGACAGGGTCCGAGCAGTACTTC,CASSRTGSEQYF,TRBD1,TRBJ2-7,few,12,TRBV2
TGCAGCGTTGGTGGAGGGGAGGTTGAAAAACTGTTTTTT,CSVGGGEVEKLFF,NA,TRBJ1-4,many,13,TRBV29-1
TGTGCCAGCAGTTTAGGGCTCAGGCGCGACGAGCAGTACTTC,CASSLGLRRDEQYF,NA,TRBJ2-7,NA,14,TRBV12-3/TRBV12-4
TGTGCCTGGAGTAGTAACGGAGCCTATGGCTACACCTTC,CAWSSNGAYGYTF,NA,TRBJ1-2,few,13,TRBV30
TGTGCCAGCAGCTGGACAGGGCAAGAGACCCAGTACTTC,CASSWTGQETQYF,TRBD1,TRBJ2-5,few,13,TRBV12-3/TRBV12-4
TGCAGTGCTCCGGACTTGAACTATGGCTACACCTTC,CSAPDLNYGYTF,NA,TRBJ1-2,NA,12,TRBV20-1
TGTGCCAGCAGCATCCGGGGGGCCGGTTACAATGAGCAGTTCTTC,CASSIRGAGYNEQFF,NA,TRBJ2-1,NA,15,TRBV9
TGTGCCAGCAGCTGGGATAGCCTAACTTCCTACGAGCAGTACTTC,CASSWDSLTSYEQYF,NA,TRBJ2-7,many,15,TRBV11-3
TGTGCCAGCAGCCAAGATTCGGCACAAGGTCGAACGGGGAATGAGCAGTTCTTC,CASSQDSAQGRTGNEQFF,NA,TRBJ2-1,NA,18,TRBV3-1
TGCAGTGCTAGAGGGGCTAACACCGGGGAGCTGTTTTTT,CSARGANTGELFF,NA,TRBJ2-2,many,13,TRBV20-1
TGCAGCGTTGGTCATAACGGGGCCCACTACGAGCAGTACTTC,CSVGHNGAHYEQYF,NA,TRBJ2-7,NA,14,TRBV29-1
TGTGCTTCAGGGTACGAGCAGTGCTTC,CASGYEQCF,NA,TRBJ2-7,NA,9,TRBV12-3/TRBV12-4
TGCGCCAGCAGCTTACGGACAGGGAAGGGAAACACCATATATTTT,CASSLRTGKGNTIYF,TRBD1,TRBJ1-3,many,15,TRBV5-1
TGTGCCACCAGTGATTCGAGACTAGCGGGAGTGGCCGAGCAGTACTTC,CATSDSRLAGVAEQYF,TRBD2,TRBJ2-7,NA,16,TRBV24-1
TGCAGCGCCGGGACGGCAGGGGAACACACCGGGGAGCTGTTTTTT,CSAGTAGEHTGELFF,NA,TRBJ2-2,NA,15,TRBV29-1
TGTGCCAGCAGCCCACGGACGGATCAAGAGACCCAGTACTTC,CASSPRTDQETQYF,NA,TRBJ2-5,NA,14,TRBV9
TGTGCCAGCAGCCGAACGGGACAGCTCGATCAGCCCCAGCATTTT,CASSRTGQLDQPQHF,TRBD1,TRBJ1-5,NA,15,TRBV7-2
TGTGCCAGCAGTGCTAGAATAGGGAGGGGAAACACTGAAGCTTTCTTT,CASSARIGRGNTEAFF,NA,TRBJ1-1,NA,16,TRBV25-1
TGTGCCACCAGCAGTAATCGGGCACGGGACACTGAAGCTTTCTTT,CATSSNRARDTEAFF,NA,TRBJ1-1,NA,15,TRBV15
TGTGCCAGCAGTTTGAAGGGGAATGAGCAGTTCTTC,CASSLKGNEQFF,NA,TRBJ2-1,NA,12,TRBV27
TGTGCCAGCAGCGATGCAACCTCCTACGAGCAGTACTTC,CASSDATSYEQYF,NA,TRBJ2-7,few,13,TRBV2
TGTGCCAGCAGTTTTTATGGGGTTAACTATGGCTACACCTTC,CASSFYGVNYGYTF,NA,TRBJ1-2,many,14,TRBV12-3/TRBV12-4
TGTGCCACCAGTGATTTTCAGGCGAGGAGCTATGGCTACACCTTC,CATSDFQARSYGYTF,NA,TRBJ1-2,NA,15,TRBV24-1
TGTGCCAGCAACAGAGGGGGCCCCTACAATCAGCCCCAGCATTTT,CASNRGGPYNQPQHF,TRBD1,TRBJ1-5,NA,15,TRBV6-2/TRBV6-3
TGTGCCAGCAGTCCTCACAGGGAAGGCTACACCTTC,CASSPHREGYTF,NA,TRBJ1-2,many,12,TRBV27
TGTGCCAGCAGCTTGGCAGCGGGGGGGTACAATGAGCAGTTCTTC,CASSLAAGGYNEQFF,TRBD2,TRBJ2-1,few,15,TRBV5-4
TGTCCCTACCCTACCGCAGCGTCCGGCGCTTTTGGCTACACCTTC,CPYPTAASGAFGYTF,NA,TRBJ1-2,NA,15,TRBV2
TGCAGCGTTCAGGGATATCCCCTAATTGAGCAGTACTTC,CSVQGYPLIEQYF,NA,TRBJ2-7,few,13,TRBV29-1
TGTGCCACCAGTGATTTATGGGGGTACGAGCAGTACTTC,CATSDLWGYEQYF,NA,TRBJ2-7,NA,13,TRBV24-1
TGCAGTGCTACTCGGGGACTAGCGGGGGGTGATGAGCAGTTCTTC,CSATRGLAGGDEQFF,TRBD2,TRBJ2-1,NA,15,TRBV20-1
TGTGCCATTGGGCGAGAGCAAGAGGCCCAGTACTTC,CAIGREQEAQYF,NA,TRBJ2-5,few,12,TRBV10-3
TGTGCCAGCAGTGATGCGAGCCATGAGCAGTTCTTC,CASSDASHEQFF,NA,TRBJ2-1,NA,12,TRBV2
TGTGCCATCAGAGACGTCGGACAGGGCCGAAATTCACCCCTCCACTTT,CAIRDVGQGRNSPLHF,TRBD1,TRBJ1-6,NA,16,TRBV10-3
TGTGCCACCAGCAGAGATGGCGCGATGAACACTGAAGCTTTCTTT,CATSRDGAMNTEAFF,NA,TRBJ1-1,NA,15,TRBV15
TGTGCCATGGGGGGCCGGAGTGCCGATGGCTACACCTTC,CAMGGRSADGYTF,NA,TRBJ1-2,NA,13,TRBV2
TGCGCCAGCAGCTTTGAAGGAGACCTCGGAGCTTTCTTT,CASSFEGDLGAFF,NA,TRBJ1-1,many,13,TRBV5-1
TGTGCCAGCAGTGAAAGGGAGGGGGGGCAACTCTACGAGCAGTACTTC,CASSEREGGQLYEQYF,NA,TRBJ2-7,NA,16,TRBV2
TGTGCCAGCAGTCTAGAGGATGGCAGGGTAGTGGGTGGCTACACCTTC,CASSLEDGRVVGGYTF,NA,TRBJ1-2,many,16,TRBV12-3/TRBV12-4
TGTGCCAGTAGTTGGTGGGGGCCGGAATATCAGCCCCAGCATTTT,CASSWWGPEYQPQHF,NA,TRBJ1-5,many,15,TRBV19
TGCAGTGCTAGACAGACAGGGGAAGCTTTCTTT,CSARQTGEAFF,TRBD1,TRBJ1-1,NA,11,TRBV20-1
TGTGCCACCAGCCGTGGACCTAGGACAGGGAATCAGCCCCAGCATTTT,CATSRGPRTGNQPQHF,TRBD1,TRBJ1-5,few,16,TRBV15
TGCAGCGTCGTATACACTGAAGCTTTCTTT,CSVVYTEAFF,NA,TRBJ1-1,NA,10,TRBV29-1
TGTGCCAGCAGTGGGACCTCCTACAATGAGCAGTTCTTC,CASSGTSYNEQFF,NA,TRBJ2-1,few,13,TRBV2
TGCAGCGTTGATCGGGCAGGAACCTATGGCTACACCTTC,CSVDRAGTYGYTF,NA,TRBJ1-2,NA,13,TRBV29-1
TGTGCCAGCAGTTACTCGGGGACAGGGTACTCACCCCTCCACTTT,CASSYSGTGYSPLHF,TRBD1,TRBJ1-6,NA,15,TRBV6-5
TGTGCCAGCAGTGCCATCTACGAGCAGTACTTC,CASSAIYEQYF,NA,TRBJ2-7,many,11,TRBV2
TGTGCCAGCAGCCCTCGGGGGGCTCCTCAACGGGGGACCCAGTACTTC,CASSPRGAPQRGTQYF,NA,TRBJ2-5,NA,16,TRBV7-2
TGTGCCAGCAGCTTTAGGGTAAATAAGCAGTTCTTC,CASSFRVNKQFF,NA,TRBJ2-1,NA,12,TRBV5-6
TGTGCCAGCAGTTTATCGGGCAGCTATGGCTACACCTTC,CASSLSGSYGYTF,NA,TRBJ1-2,once,13,TRBV27
TGTGCCACCAGTGATTTGTCGGAGCAAGAGACCCAGTACTTC,CATSDLSEQETQYF,NA,TRBJ2-5,once,14,TRBV24-1
TGTGCCAGCAGTCTCACGGGAATTAACTATGGCTACACCTTC,CASSLTGINYGYTF,NA,TRBJ1-2,NA,14,TRBV2